Included here is one T cell receptor (beta chain) sequence, with context. Its antigen is not known. This table comes from immunoSEQ multiplex PCR, and its TCRdb copy is limited to in-frame clones, with some not included. The sample includes approximately 33,000 clones, roughly nine tenths of them seen just once. This record comes from a study of T cells in localized non-small cell lung cancer. Points from the study as a whole: The study sequenced only one region of the tumor. As a result, intratumor heterogeneity could not be excluded and remains possible. Of the tissues analyzed, uninvolved adjacent lung showed maximal T cell clonality, greater than tumor.

Germline CDR1 and CDR2: SEHNR and FQNEAQ (reference sequence). V was cut by 3 bases and J by 10 bases, with 22 bases left in between. The CDR3 has 16 amino acids. The receptor's source is a woman between 35 and 70 years old with stage I lung adenocarcinoma. Sample: peripheral blood, taken before any cancer treatment. The chain combines TRBV7-9 with TRBJ2-1; D ambiguous. For the CDR3, the DNA is TGTGCCAGCAGCTTGTGGCCGTCGATAACTCTGGAGGAGCAGTTCTTC. Residues: CASSLWPSITLEEQFF. Based on the CDR3 plus reference TRBV7-9 and TRBJ2-1, the full variable domain is DTGVSQNPRHKITKRGQNVTFRCDPISEHNRLYWYRQTLGQGPEFLTYFQNEAQLEKSRLLSDRFSAERPKGSFSTLEIQRTEQGDSAMYLCASSLWPSITLEEQFFGPGTRLTVL.